This T cell receptor (beta chain) emerged from a study of cytomegalovirus exposure and HLA in healthy donors. Study-wide points: In an earlier analysis, most TCR beta V segments were productive about 87% or about 30% of the time. CMV serostatus was the only recorded immune exposure for donors. The classifier, whose performance was assessed in both the original and validation cohorts, reportedly diagnosed cytomegalovirus status with high specificity and sensitivity. The authors confirmed in vitro that a few CMV-associated chains were specific for CMV antigens.

It was with 60 Vbeta and 13 Jbeta primers that the PCR ran. Method: immunoSEQ multiplex PCR; TCRdb's copy keeps in-frame clones and lacks some. Of about 89,000 clones in the sample, about 80% were seen once. The CDR3 runs 18 residues. J gave up 8 bases and V 1 base, and 15 bases lay outside the gene matches. In germline, CDR1 is LGHNA, CDR2 YSLEER. This clone was counted a single time. What it binds is unknown. The sequenced material came from PBMCs. The origin of this receptor is a male donor in good health and CMV-seronegative. This chain connects TRBV4-3 to TRBJ2-1; 9 bases agree with TRBD2. CDR3 sequence (DNA): TGCGCCAGCAGCCAAGCTTCGTTAGCGGGGGCGGTTCAAGATGAGCAGTTCTTC. This translates into CASSQASLAGAVQDEQFF.